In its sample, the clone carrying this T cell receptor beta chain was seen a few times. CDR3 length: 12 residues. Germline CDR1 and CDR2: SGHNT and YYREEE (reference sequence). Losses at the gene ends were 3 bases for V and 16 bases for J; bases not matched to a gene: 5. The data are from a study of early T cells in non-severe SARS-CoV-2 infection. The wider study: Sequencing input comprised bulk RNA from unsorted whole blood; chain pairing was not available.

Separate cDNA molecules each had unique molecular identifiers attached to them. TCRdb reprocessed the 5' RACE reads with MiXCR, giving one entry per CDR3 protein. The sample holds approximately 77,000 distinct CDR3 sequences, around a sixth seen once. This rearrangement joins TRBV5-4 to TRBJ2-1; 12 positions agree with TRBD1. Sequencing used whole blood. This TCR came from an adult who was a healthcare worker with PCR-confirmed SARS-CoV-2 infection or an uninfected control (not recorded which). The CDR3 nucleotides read TGTGCCAGCAGCTGGGGGACAGGGGGCAATTTCTTC. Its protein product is CASSWGTGGNFF.